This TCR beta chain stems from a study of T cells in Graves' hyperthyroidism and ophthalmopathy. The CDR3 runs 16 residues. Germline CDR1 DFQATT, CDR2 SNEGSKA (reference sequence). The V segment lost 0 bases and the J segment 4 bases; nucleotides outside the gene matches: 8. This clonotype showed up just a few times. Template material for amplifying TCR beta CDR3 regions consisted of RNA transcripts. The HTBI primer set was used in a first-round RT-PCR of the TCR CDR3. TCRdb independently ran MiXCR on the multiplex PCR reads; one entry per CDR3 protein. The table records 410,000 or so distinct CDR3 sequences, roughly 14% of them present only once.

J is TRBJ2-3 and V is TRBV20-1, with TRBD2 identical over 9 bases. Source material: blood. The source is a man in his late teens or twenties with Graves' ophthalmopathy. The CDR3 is CSARERLAGFSDTQYF. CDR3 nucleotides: TGCAGTGCTAGAGAGAGGCTAGCGGGATTTTCAGATACGCAGTATTTT.